Listed below are T cell receptor beta chains from one sample, sequenced in a study of neurological immune-mediated disorders. One entry per CDR3 protein, called by TCRdb with MiXCR from the 5' RACE reads. The sample holds more than 15,000 distinct CDR3 sequences, roughly 14% seen once. Sequencing input: PBMCs. Receptor source: a man in his sixties with HTLV-1-associated myelopathy (HAM/TSP). The CDR3 runs from the conserved cysteine through the conserved F or W. The order of the fields is V gene, clone size, J gene, D gene, CDR3 DNA, CDR3 protein. D genes are given only for firm matches. Expanded clones get a size class; other rows say once, few or many, or leave the size out.

>TRBV5-1|many|TRBJ2-5|TRBD2
TGCGCCAGCAGCCTCGGACTAGCGGGGGGCCTGCGGGAGACCCAGTACTTC
CASSLGLAGGLRETQYF
>TRBV5-1|many|TRBJ1-6|.
TGCGCCAGCAGCTATGGGGGGGCTACGGATAATTCACCCCTCCACTTT
CASSYGGATDNSPLHF
>TRBV11-3|many|TRBJ2-3|.
TGTGCCAGCAGCTTGACGGGGGGCACAGATACGCAGTATTTT
CASSLTGGTDTQYF
>TRBV28|medium-sized|TRBJ2-6|.
TGTGCCAGCAGCCGAAATGTGGGCCAAGCTGGGGCCAACGTCCTGACTTTC
CASSRNVGQAGANVLTF
>TRBV11-2|many|TRBJ2-5|TRBD2
TGTGCCAGCAGCTCGCCTCCAACGGGGGGCCAAGAGACCCAGTACTTC
CASSSPPTGGQETQYF
>TRBV27|.|TRBJ2-6|TRBD1
TGTGCCAGCAGTATGTGGACAGGGGGCACTGGGGCCAACGTCCTGACTTTC
CASSMWTGGTGANVLTF
>TRBV7-2|many|TRBJ1-4|.
TGTGCCAGCAGCTTAGCTTGGCAGAATAATGAAAAACTGTTTTTT
CASSLAWQNNEKLFF
>TRBV9|many|TRBJ2-3|.
TGTGCCAGCAGCCCGCAGGGCACCACAGATACGCAGTATTTT
CASSPQGTTDTQYF
>TRBV29-1|many|TRBJ2-5|.
TGCAGCGTTGGGTCTGGATCAGAGACCCAGTACTTC
CSVGSGSETQYF
>TRBV7-2|many|TRBJ2-1|TRBD2
TGTGCCAGCAGCTTCGTCCCCGGGACTAGCGGGGGGGCGGGTATCAATGAGCAGTTCTTC
CASSFVPGTSGGAGINEQFF
>TRBV19|medium-sized|TRBJ2-1|.
TGTGCCAGTAGTCCGGGTATGGCCCAGTTCTTC
CASSPGMAQFF
>TRBV9|many|TRBJ1-5|.
TGTGCCAGCAGCGGGCAGAACAATCAGCCCCAGCATTTT
CASSGQNNQPQHF
>TRBV2|many|TRBJ1-1|TRBD1
TGTGCCTCCCGAGACAGGGGGCCTGAAGCTTTCTTT
CASRDRGPEAFF
>TRBV15|many|TRBJ2-3|TRBD1
TGTGCCACCAGCAGGGATACTTGGACAGGACGCCTAAAGGGGGGCACAGATACGCAGTATTTT
CATSRDTWTGRLKGGTDTQYF
>TRBV6-2/TRBV6-3|many|TRBJ1-1|TRBD1
TGTGCCAGCAGTTACGACAGGGCAGAGACCATGAACACTGAAGCTTTCTTT
CASSYDRAETMNTEAFF
>TRBV10-3|medium-sized|TRBJ1-4|TRBD1
TGTGCCATCAGGCCTACAGGGGGCAGGGAAAAACTGTTTTTT
CAIRPTGGREKLFF
>TRBV7-2|once|TRBJ2-1|.
TGTGCCAGCAGCCCAGCATGGGCCTCGGGCGGCGAGCAGTTCTTC
CASSPAWASGGEQFF
>TRBV19|few|TRBJ1-2|TRBD1
TGTGCCAGTAGCTCGACAGGGGGCAACGTCAATGGCTACACCTTC
CASSSTGGNVNGYTF
>TRBV6-1|many|TRBJ2-7|.
TGTGCCAGCAAAGAATCGGGCGCAATGTCCTACGAGCAGTACTTC
CASKESGAMSYEQYF
>TRBV12-3/TRBV12-4|large|TRBJ2-7|TRBD1
TGTGCCAGCAGTTTCGGCGGGACAGGGTTTGGCGAGCAGTACTTC
CASSFGGTGFGEQYF
>TRBV7-6|medium-sized|TRBJ1-4|TRBD1
TGTGCCAGCAGGCAAACAGGGGCAACTAATGAAAAACTGTTTTTT
CASRQTGATNEKLFF
>TRBV7-8|medium-sized|TRBJ2-7|TRBD1
TGTGCCAGCAGCCCACCTCGACAGGGTTCCTACGAGCAGTACTTC
CASSPPRQGSYEQYF
>TRBV20-1|many|TRBJ2-2|TRBD1
TGCAGTGCTAGAGCAGGGGGTAACACCGGGGAGCTGTTTTTT
CSARAGGNTGELFF
>TRBV6-2/TRBV6-3|many|TRBJ2-6|.
TGTGCCAGACTCATCGGCCCGTCTGGGGCCAACGTCCTGACTTTC
CARLIGPSGANVLTF
>TRBV5-1|many|TRBJ2-1|.
TGCGCCAGCAGCTCCCTCTATAGGGATGAGCAGTTCTTC
CASSSLYRDEQFF
>TRBV29-1|medium-sized|TRBJ2-6|TRBD1
TGCAGCGCACGGGACAGCTCTGGGGCCAACGTCCTGACTTTC
CSARDSSGANVLTF
>TRBV7-9|many|TRBJ2-2|.
TGTGCCAGCAGCCCCGGGGGGCCAGGGTCGAACACCGGGGAGCTGTTTTTT
CASSPGGPGSNTGELFF
>TRBV5-1|many|TRBJ2-2|TRBD2
TGCGCCAGCAGCTCCCTAGCGGGGGGGAACACCGGGGAGCTGTTTTTT
CASSSLAGGNTGELFF
>TRBV5-1|.|TRBJ2-2|.
TGCGCCAGCAGCAAGACAGGGAACACCGGGGAGCTGTTTTTT
CASSKTGNTGELFF
>TRBV5-1|many|TRBJ1-3|TRBD1
TGCGCCAGCAGCTTGGGTAGACAGGGATCAGGAAACACCATATATTTT
CASSLGRQGSGNTIYF
>TRBV5-1|many|TRBJ2-5|TRBD1
TGCGCCAGCAGCCCGTACAGGGGGCACGAGACCCAGTACTTC
CASSPYRGHETQYF
>TRBV20-1|many|TRBJ1-5|.
TGCAGTGCTAGGGAGGACACAAATCAGCCCCAGCATTTT
CSAREDTNQPQHF
>TRBV7-9|many|TRBJ2-1|TRBD2
TGTGCCAGCAGCTTTCCTAAGAGCGGGGGAACCTACAATGAGCAGGTCTTC
CASSFPKSGGTYNEQVF
>TRBV5-5|many|TRBJ2-2|TRBD2
TGTGCCAGCAGCTTAGGGGAGGGAACCGGGGAGCTGTTTTTT
CASSLGEGTGELFF
>TRBV7-2|medium-sized|TRBJ2-7|TRBD2
TGTGCCAGCAGCTTACGGGGAGCTAGCGGGAAATCCTACGAGCAGTACTTC
CASSLRGASGKSYEQYF
>TRBV20-1|many|TRBJ2-1|TRBD2
TGCAGTGCTAGAGATTGGGGTAGCGGGGGCCCGACCGACAATGAGCAGTTCTTC
CSARDWGSGGPTDNEQFF
>TRBV12-3/TRBV12-4|many|TRBJ2-7|TRBD1
TGTGCCAGCAGCCTATTTAGAGACAGGGCTTACGAGCAGTACTTC
CASSLFRDRAYEQYF